A single T cell receptor beta chain is shown here with its context. Its antigen remains unidentified. No base quality information exists; no much larger clone differs at one position. TCRbeta CDR3 regions were amplified from genomic DNA using the immunoSEQ Assay, a bias-controlled multiplex PCR. The paper's data handling went like this. Nucleated cell counts per sample were estimated from amplification of reference gene primers within the assay. To quantify the absolute abundance of each unique TCRbeta CDR3 rearrangement, sequence reads were collapsed and filtered. For each sample, productive Simpson clonality was calculated as the square root of Simpson's diversity index across productive rearrangements. The table was pulled from immuneACCESS by TCRdb, which kept in-frame rearrangements only. Such tables lose some clones; where checked, under half of the loss comes from unresolved V genes, and the rest has no known cause. Clone size and the V and J calls come from that table; the DNA yielded D and trimming. Recorded for this sample are about 62,000 clones; more than 75% of them occurred a single time. The top ten clones comprise approximately 4% of the sample.

The sample originates from a study of blood T cell repertoires in COVID-19 (dated by TCRdb to 2019 to 2021). Study-wide context: Samples covering the acute and convalescent phases of COVID-19 were provided by collaborators in the United States, Italy and Spain. The prospective study material was composed of cDNA or gDNA derived from T cells, B-cell-depleted T cells, or PBMCs. Subjects who had been exposed to COVID-19, were actively infected with it, or had recovered from it provided the deeply sampled blood TCRbeta repertoires that made up the dataset. A freely available public database, intended as a resource for researchers studying the immune response to SARS-CoV-2, is where the repertoires were released. The samples were drawn from the first 160 participants of the ongoing ImmuneRACE study and from over a thousand subjects provided by 6 global collaborators. Sample metadata almost always included a de-identified subject ID, COVID-19 status, age in years and sex. HLA class I and class II types, where available, came from metadata supplied by the sample provider rather than from assay-based typing. The research as a whole found: The amount of clinical and demographic metadata varied by source and participant and was provided uncurated.

The collaborating institutions used their own protocols to collect whole blood in K2EDTA tubes. For TCRbeta analysis, collaborators shipped samples as frozen whole blood, isolated PBMCs, or DNA extracted from either of those sample types. Reading the germline V gene (reference sequence) gives CDR1 LGHDT and CDR2 YNNKEL. Trimming leaves V shorter by 4 bases and J shorter by 4 bases, with the junction holding 7 bases beyond the gene matches. Inclusive of the bounding cysteine and phenylalanine, the CDR3 is 15 residues long. Only the CDR3 DNA is retained, 45 bases long and in frame from the first base.

The sequence derives from a human donor in a cohort sampled during active COVID-19. The chain links TRBV3-1 (or the pseudogene TRBV3-2) with TRBJ1-3; TRBD1 aligns with 7 central bases. Sequences were obtained from peripheral blood. The CDR3 protein: CASSLEGAKGNTIYF. The DNA sequence is given as TGTGCCAGCAGCCTGGAGGGGGCGAAAGGAAACACCATATATTTT.